These 26 T cell receptor beta chains were all obtained from the same sample, sequenced in a study of shared clonotypes between healthy human individuals. The assay was immunoSEQ multiplex PCR, and TCRdb's table has in-frame clones only and misses some. The sample holds roughly 2.2 million clones; 80% to 95% are singletons and the top ten take under 0.45%. The sequenced sample consisted of naive CD4+ T cells from PBMCs. Subset denoted: CD45RA+ positively selected. Receptor source: a man younger than 30 in good health. Some clones in this sample may be carry-over from other donors' samples.

The chain combines TRBV18 with TRBJ1-1; D may be TRBD1 (5 bases). CDR1 and CDR2 from the germline V gene are KGHSH and LQKENI. The CDR3 is made up of 15 amino acids. The V and J ends lost 4 bases and 4 bases respectively, with 16 bases between them. The CDR3 region is CASSRDFWGGTEAFF. The DNA for the CDR3 is TGTGCCAGCTCACGGGACTTCTGGGGGGGCACTGAAGCTTTCTTT.

J is TRBJ2-3 and V is TRBV5-1, with 10 bases fitting TRBD2. The junction had 9 bases not matched to a gene; V was cut back by 7 bases and J by 4 bases. CDR3 length: 15 residues. Germline values: CDR1 SGHRS, CDR2 YFSETQ. The CDR3 protein is CASATELAGSDTQYF. The CDR3 region has the DNA TGCGCCAGCGCAACGGAACTAGCGGGATCAGATACGCAGTATTTT. The full variable domain, its missing parts supplied by reference TRBV5-1 and TRBJ2-3, is KAGVTQTPRYLIKTRGQQVTLSCSPISGHRSVSWYQQTPGQGLQFLFEYFSETQRNKGNFPGRFSGRQFSNSRSEMNVSTLELGDSALYLCASATELAGSDTQYFGPGTRLTVL.

This clone was observed a single time. The genes are TRBV9 and TRBJ2-7; D assignment may be TRBD1 or TRBD2 (7 bases each). The V and J ends lost 0 bases and 6 bases respectively, with 19 bases between them. The CDR3 has 16 amino acids. Per germline, CDR1 SGDLS and CDR2 YYNGEE. The CDR3 is CASSVAPGGALAEQYF. The CDR3 bases are TGTGCCAGCAGCGTAGCACCAGGGGGGGCCCTCGCCGAGCAGTACTTC.

The rearrangement uses TRBV2 and TRBJ1-4; a possible D gene is TRBD1 (5 bases). This CDR3 comprises 12 residues. The germline gives CDR1 SNHLY, CDR2 FYNNEI. The V gene lost 8 bases and the J gene lost 8 bases, with 12 bases spanning the gap. The CDR3 nucleotides are TGTGCCAGCGGGGGGTTCGGCGAAAAACTGTTTTTT. Protein product: CASGGFGEKLFF.

This chain links TRBV28 with TRBJ2-3; possibly TRBD2 for D (6 bases). CDR3 length: 15 amino acids. CDR1 and CDR2 (germline): MDHEN, SYDVKM. V was shortened by 2 bases and J by 4 bases, with 13 bases between the two germline ends. The CDR3 region has the DNA TGTGCCAGCAGTTTACCATGGGGGGAGTCAGATACGCAGTATTTT. Translating it yields CASSLPWGESDTQYF.

The chain is built from TRBV7-2 and TRBJ1-5; 10 positions match TRBD1. Germline CDR1 and CDR2: SGHTA and FQGNSA. The trim removed 5 bases at V and 6 bases at J, leaving 7 bases unmatched. CDR3 size: 15 residues. The CDR3 region is CASSLGQGTVQPQHF. In nucleotides, the CDR3 is TGTGCCAGCAGCCTGGGACAGGGGACTGTTCAGCCCCAGCATTTT.

The CDR3 is CASVGGSAYNEQFF. DNA of the CDR3: TGTGCTAGTGTGGGTGGCTCAGCTTACAATGAGCAGTTCTTC. The chain combines TRBV12-5 with TRBJ2-1; D not resolved. The V gene's germline CDR1 is LGHNT and CDR2 FRNRAP. The CDR3 totals 14 residues. Trimming cost V 7 bases and J 4 bases, with 14 bases left between them.

This clone showed up just once. This CDR3 reads CASAEGARNTIYF. As DNA, the CDR3 is TGTGCCAGCGCAGAGGGCGCGAGGAACACCATATATTTT. This chain uses TRBV25-1 with TRBJ1-3; D gene ambiguous. This CDR3 has 13 residues. The germline CDR1 and CDR2 sequences are MGHDK and SYGVNS. The germline V and J ends were trimmed by 8 bases and 7 bases, with 15 bases remaining between them.

V and J are TRBV5-4 and TRBJ2-3; no firm D call. There are 14 residues in the CDR3. Germline V gives CDR1 SGHNT, CDR2 YYREEE (reference sequence). V was clipped by 2 bases and J by 2 bases, with 9 bases between them. The CDR3 region is CASSFKQTTDTQYF. The CDR3 DNA reads as TGTGCCAGCAGCTTTAAACAGACCACAGATACGCAGTATTTT. Looking up the rest from reference TRBV5-4 and TRBJ2-3 gives the full variable domain: ETGVTQSPTHLIKTRGQQVTLRCSSQSGHNTVSWYQQALGQGPQFIFQYYREEENGRGNFPPRFSGLQFPNYSSELNVNALELDDSALYLCASSFKQTTDTQYFGPGTRLTVL.

This clone was observed once. This rearrangement joins TRBV5-1 to TRBJ1-1, with a tentative D call TRBD1 (5 bases). This CDR3 is 14 amino acids long. Trimming removed 2 bases at V and 4 bases at J, with 12 bases between. The germline V gene has CDR1 SGHRS and CDR2 YFSETQ. The CDR3 reads CASSFGGAPTEAFF. In nucleotides, the CDR3 is TGCGCCAGCAGCTTCGGAGGGGCGCCCACTGAAGCTTTCTTT.

Turning to this clone: The sample holds other DNA sequences that translate to the same CDR3. The chain recombines TRBV7-2 with TRBJ1-5; D is perhaps TRBD1 (5 bases). Per germline, CDR1 SGHTA and CDR2 FQGNSA. The CDR3 has 14 residues. V lost 4 bases and J 0 bases, leaving 7 bases between the germline ends. The CDR3 sequence: CASSSQGSNQPQHF. CDR3 nucleotides: TGTGCCAGCAGCTCCCAGGGTAGCAATCAGCCCCAGCATTTT.

The chain links TRBV28 to TRBJ2-1, with 7 bases aligning to TRBD1. This CDR3 comprises 12 residues. J was trimmed by 15 bases and V by 3 bases; bases with no gene match: 8. The V gene's germline CDR1 is MDHEN and CDR2 SYDVKM. The CDR3 here is CASSFDRTGRFF. CDR3 in DNA: TGTGCCAGCAGTTTTGATCGGACAGGCCGGTTCTTC.

The V and J genes are TRBV28 and TRBJ2-7; D not resolved. The CDR3 loop spans 12 amino acids. The germline gives CDR1 MDHEN, CDR2 SYDVKM. V lost 6 bases and J 3 bases, leaving 9 bases between the germline ends. DNA for the CDR3: TGTGCCAGCAGCCGTGAGCTCTACGAGCAGTACTTC. As protein: CASSRELYEQYF.

The V gene is TRBV30, the J gene TRBJ2-1; D is unclear. Germline V lookup: CDR1 GTSNPN, CDR2 SVGIG (reference sequence). V gave up 2 bases and J gave up 6 bases, with 17 bases separating them. This CDR3 comprises 15 residues. CDR3 sequence (DNA): TGTGCCTGGAGTAAGGTCCCCCAATTTGCCAATGAGCAGTTCTTC. Amino acids: CAWSKVPQFANEQFF.

CDR3: CAISESGGNEQFF. In DNA form, the CDR3 reads TGTGCCATCAGTGAGTCAGGGGGAAATGAGCAGTTCTTC. The chain combines TRBV10-3 with TRBJ2-1, with D perhaps TRBD1 (6 bases). Trimming removed 0 bases from V and 7 bases from J, with 7 bases in between. Germline values: CDR1 ENHRY, CDR2 SYGVKD. The CDR3 has 13 amino acids.

In DNA, the CDR3 is TGTGCCAGCAGTGAATTAATAGCGGGAGTCGGTGAGCAGTTCTTC. It yields the protein CASSELIAGVGEQFF. The chain combines TRBV2 with TRBJ2-1; 9 bases are a match to TRBD2. Looked up from germline, CDR1 is SNHLY and CDR2 is FYNNEI. The CDR3 totals 15 residues. The junction had 8 bases not matched to a gene; V was cut back by 2 bases and J by 9 bases.

This clone appeared once. The chain is built from TRBV19 and TRBJ2-3; TRBD1 is a possible D gene (5 bases). Germline V gene lookup returns CDR1 LNHDA and CDR2 SQIVND (reference sequence). V lost 7 bases and J lost 5, with 22 bases in between. There are 16 residues in the CDR3. The CDR3 bases are TGTGCCAGTACCGCAGCAGCCTCACCAGACAGAGATACGCAGTATTTT. This encodes CASTAAASPDRDTQYF.

A remark on this clone: Other DNA sequences in the same sample also yield this CDR3. This chain connects TRBV6-5 to TRBJ1-4, with D perhaps matching TRBD1 (5 bases). The CDR3 totals 12 residues. The V gene lost 6 bases and the J gene lost 8 bases, with 10 bases spanning the gap. Germline CDR1 and CDR2: MNHEY and SVGAGI. The CDR3 nucleotides read TGTGCCAGCAGGAGGGGAGGCGAAAAACTGTTTTTT. Encoded protein: CASRRGGEKLFF.

The chain links TRBV11-2 to TRBJ2-1; D call uncertain. Germline V gene data show CDR1 as SGHAT and CDR2 as FQNNGV. The CDR3 loop spans 11 amino acids. V was shortened by 11 bases and J by 4 bases, with 9 bases between the two germline ends. CDR3 coding DNA: TGTGCCTCCCTGGGTTACAATGAGCAGTTCTTC. It specifies CASLGYNEQFF.

The chain couples TRBV18 to TRBJ2-7; no clear D gene. Between the trimmed V and J ends, which lost 6 bases and 5 bases, there was a span of 11 bases. The CDR3 spans 12 residues. Germline V gives CDR1 KGHSH, CDR2 LQKENI. The CDR3 is CASSRQVNEQYF. The CDR3 DNA follows: TGTGCCAGCTCTCGTCAGGTTAACGAGCAGTACTTC.

The J gene is TRBJ2-2, the V gene TRBV28, with a possible D match to TRBD1 (6 bases). V was shortened by 7 bases and J by 6 bases, with 12 bases between the two germline ends. The CDR3 runs 13 residues. Germline CDR1 and CDR2: MDHEN and SYDVKM. The CDR3 DNA sequence: TGTGCCAGCAACCAACAGGGTCCCGGGGAGCTGTTTTTT. The encoded protein is CASNQQGPGELFF.

The chain employs TRBV10-2 and TRBJ1-5; D call uncertain. The V gene lost 4 bases and the J gene lost 10 bases, with 23 bases spanning the gap. In germline, CDR1 is WSHSY, CDR2 SAAADI. The length of the CDR3 is 16 residues. The CDR3 region is CASSGFPHKGQVPQHF. The CDR3 nucleotides read TGCGCCAGCAGTGGCTTTCCACATAAGGGTCAAGTCCCCCAGCATTTT.

This sequence joins TRBV27 and TRBJ2-6, with D tentatively TRBD2 (5 bases). Trimming pared 11 bases from V and 0 bases from J, leaving 14 bases between. Looked up from germline, CDR1 is MNHEY and CDR2 is SMNVEV (reference sequence). The CDR3 covers 15 residues. The CDR3 DNA sequence: TGTGCCTCGAGGGCTCCGAGCTCTGGGGCCAACGTCCTGACTTTC. It yields the protein CASRAPSSGANVLTF.

Remarks on this clone: The sample carries other DNA sequences with the same CDR3. This chain joins TRBV28 and TRBJ2-1, with D unresolved. The CDR3 has 11 residues. Trimming pared 2 bases from V and 9 bases from J, leaving 5 bases between. Germline assignment: CDR1 MDHEN and CDR2 SYDVKM. For the CDR3, the DNA is TGTGCCAGCAGTTTAGAGTCTGAGCAGTTCTTC. It encodes CASSLESEQFF.

The chain employs TRBV11-2 and TRBJ2-7; TRBD1 is a possible D gene (5 bases). V lost 5 bases and J lost 0, with 11 bases in between. CDR1 is SGHAT, CDR2 FQNNGV, per germline. The CDR3 is 14 residues long. The DNA of the CDR3 is TGTGCCAGCAGCCTCCAGGGCACCTCCTACGAGCAGTACTTC. It is translated as CASSLQGTSYEQYF.

The V call is TRBV6-5, the J call TRBJ1-5; TRBD1 matches 8 bases. The CDR3 loop spans 15 amino acids. J lost 0 bases, V lost 5 bases, and 3 bases had no gene match. CDR1 and CDR2 from the germline V gene are MNHEY and SVGAGI. The CDR3 region has the DNA TGTGCCAGCAGTACGACAGGGGTTAGCAATCAGCCCCAGCATTTT. This codes for CASSTTGVSNQPQHF.